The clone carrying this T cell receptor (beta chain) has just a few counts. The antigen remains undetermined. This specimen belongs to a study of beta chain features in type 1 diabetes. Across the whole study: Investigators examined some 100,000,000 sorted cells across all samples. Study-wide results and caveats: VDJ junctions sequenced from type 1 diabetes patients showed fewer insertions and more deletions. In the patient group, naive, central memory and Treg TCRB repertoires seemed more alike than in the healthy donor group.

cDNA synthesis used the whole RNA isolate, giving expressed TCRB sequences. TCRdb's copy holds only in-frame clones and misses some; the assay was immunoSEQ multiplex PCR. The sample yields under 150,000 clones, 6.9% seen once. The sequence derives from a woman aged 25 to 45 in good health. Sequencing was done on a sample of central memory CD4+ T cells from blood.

The CDR3 is CASTREYGGELFF. CDR3 in DNA: TGTGCCAGCACGAGGGAGTATGGCGGGGAGCTGTTTTTT. The chain recombines TRBV6-5 with TRBJ2-2, with D maybe TRBD2 (5 bases). CDR1 and CDR2 (germline): MNHEY, SVGAGI. The V end lost 7 bases, the J end lost 7 bases, and 13 bases lay between the germline ends. The CDR3 runs to 13 residues.